This TCR beta chain was documented in a study of blood T cell repertoires in COVID-19. Study-wide context: Acute and convalescent COVID-19 samples came from the United States, Italy and Spain. PBMCs, B-cell-depleted T cells, or T cells were the source of the cDNA or gDNA that made up the material.

The germline V gene encodes CDR1 SQVTM and CDR2 ANQGSEA. V lost 0 bases, J lost 6 bases, and 7 bases stayed unmatched. The CDR3 totals 14 residues. Under the authors' procedure: Scientists estimated how many nucleated cells there were by amplifying reference gene primers. Clones were read by immunoSEQ multiplex PCR, and TCRdb kept only the in-frame ones, dropping some. V, J and clone size were drawn from that table, and D and trimming were deduced from the DNA. The sample holds about 220,000 clones, roughly 82% seen once. Sequenced: peripheral blood. The chain uses TRBV29-1 and TRBJ1-2, with TRBD1 identical over 7 bases. The TCR comes from a man aged 50-59 years with active or convalescent COVID-19. CDR3 bases: TGCAGCGTTGAAGAAACGGAGGGGGCGAATGGCTACACCTTC. Translation gives CSVEETEGANGYTF.